A selection of T cell receptor beta chains follows, all from one sample in a study of cytomegalovirus exposure and HLA in healthy donors. The data were produced by immunoSEQ multiplex PCR, yet TCRdb's version contains in-frame clones alone and is incomplete. The sample consists of about 92,000 clones, roughly 81% of them appearing once. Sequencing was carried out using PBMCs. Every receptor here comes from a woman aged 18-35 years in good health and CMV-seropositive. Each CDR3 is given with its conserved first and last residue. Fields, in order: D gene, J gene, clone size, V gene, CDR3 DNA, CDR3 protein. D genes are given only for firm matches. The size field is filled for only some rows; it gives once, few, many or a size class.

D gene: .; J gene: TRBJ1-5; clone size: .; V gene: TRBV19; CDR3 DNA: TGTGCCAGTAGTATAGTGGGCCAGCCCCAGCATTTT; CDR3 protein: CASSIVGQPQHF
D gene: TRBD2; J gene: TRBJ2-2; clone size: .; V gene: TRBV13; CDR3 DNA: TGTGCCAGCAGCTTAGTCGGGAGGGCCAGAGGGGAGCTGTTTTTT; CDR3 protein: CASSLVGRARGELFF
D gene: TRBD1; J gene: TRBJ1-1; clone size: .; V gene: TRBV5-4; CDR3 DNA: TGTGCCAGCAGCTGGGGACAGGGGGGTACTGAAGCTTTCTTT; CDR3 protein: CASSWGQGGTEAFF
D gene: .; J gene: TRBJ1-6; clone size: .; V gene: TRBV6-5; CDR3 DNA: TGTGCCAGCCGCACGACCGACAGTTTTAATTCACCCCTCCACTTT; CDR3 protein: CASRTTDSFNSPLHF
D gene: .; J gene: TRBJ1-1; clone size: .; V gene: TRBV30; CDR3 DNA: TGTGCCTGGAGTCCGGGACATCCGAACACTGAAGCTTTCTTT; CDR3 protein: CAWSPGHPNTEAFF
D gene: TRBD1; J gene: TRBJ2-7; clone size: .; V gene: TRBV2; CDR3 DNA: TGTGCCAGCAGCACCGGGACAGCCTACGAGCAGTACTTC; CDR3 protein: CASSTGTAYEQYF
D gene: .; J gene: TRBJ2-5; clone size: .; V gene: TRBV20-1; CDR3 DNA: TGCGGACACCAGAAGGAGGAGACCCAGTACTTC; CDR3 protein: CGHQKEETQYF
D gene: .; J gene: TRBJ2-3; clone size: .; V gene: TRBV2; CDR3 DNA: TGTGCCAACAGACAAACAGGGTCAGATACGCAGTATTTT; CDR3 protein: CANRQTGSDTQYF
D gene: TRBD2; J gene: TRBJ2-1; clone size: few; V gene: TRBV19; CDR3 DNA: TGTGCCAGTAGTATAGGACTAGCGGGAGGAGGATCCTACAATGAGCAGTTCTTC; CDR3 protein: CASSIGLAGGGSYNEQFF
D gene: .; J gene: TRBJ1-2; clone size: .; V gene: TRBV9; CDR3 DNA: TGTGCCAGCAGCGCAGGGGACGGCCAGCTCTATGGCTACACCTTC; CDR3 protein: CASSAGDGQLYGYTF
D gene: .; J gene: TRBJ2-7; clone size: .; V gene: TRBV29-1; CDR3 DNA: TGCAGCGTGAAGAACCCTATGACCTACGAGCAGTACTTC; CDR3 protein: CSVKNPMTYEQYF
D gene: .; J gene: TRBJ2-2; clone size: .; V gene: TRBV4-1; CDR3 DNA: TGCGCCAGCAGCCATCCTCTACAGGGAACAATTACCGGGGAGCTGTTTTTT; CDR3 protein: CASSHPLQGTITGELFF
D gene: TRBD2; J gene: TRBJ2-7; clone size: .; V gene: TRBV7-8; CDR3 DNA: TGTGCCAGCAGCTTTGGGGGGGTGGGCTTCTCCTACGAGCAGTACTTC; CDR3 protein: CASSFGGVGFSYEQYF
D gene: .; J gene: TRBJ1-1; clone size: few; V gene: TRBV4-1; CDR3 DNA: TGCGCCAGCAGCCCCTCTTCAGCTGACAGGAACACTGAAGCTTTCTTT; CDR3 protein: CASSPSSADRNTEAFF
D gene: .; J gene: TRBJ1-1; clone size: .; V gene: TRBV7-3; CDR3 DNA: TGTGCCAGCAGCTTAACGTCGGACTTGAACACTGAAGCTTTCTTT; CDR3 protein: CASSLTSDLNTEAFF
D gene: TRBD1; J gene: TRBJ1-5; clone size: few; V gene: TRBV15; CDR3 DNA: TGTGCCACCAGCAACGGACAGGAGGCTCAGCCCCAGCATTTT; CDR3 protein: CATSNGQEAQPQHF
D gene: .; J gene: TRBJ2-4; clone size: .; V gene: TRBV19; CDR3 DNA: TGTGCCAGTAGGCATCACAGGGACGGTGACATTCAGTACTTC; CDR3 protein: CASRHHRDGDIQYF
D gene: .; J gene: TRBJ1-5; clone size: once; V gene: TRBV28; CDR3 DNA: TGTGCCAGCAGTTTGAAGGAGGGAGCTATCAATCAGCCCCAGCATTTT; CDR3 protein: CASSLKEGAINQPQHF
D gene: .; J gene: TRBJ2-7; clone size: .; V gene: TRBV29-1; CDR3 DNA: TGCAGCGTTGAAATAGGGGGTTCCTACGAGCAGTACTTC; CDR3 protein: CSVEIGGSYEQYF
D gene: .; J gene: TRBJ1-1; clone size: few; V gene: TRBV6-5; CDR3 DNA: TGTGCCAGCAGTAGCGGTTCCGGCACTGAAGCTTTCTTT; CDR3 protein: CASSSGSGTEAFF
D gene: TRBD1; J gene: TRBJ1-5; clone size: few; V gene: TRBV4-1; CDR3 DNA: TGCGCCAGCAGCCAGTACAGGGGGTCTAGCAATCAGCCCCAGCATTTT; CDR3 protein: CASSQYRGSSNQPQHF
D gene: .; J gene: TRBJ1-3; clone size: .; V gene: TRBV19; CDR3 DNA: TGTGCCAGTAGTATAGGTGTCAGGCGCTCTGGAAACACCATATATTTT; CDR3 protein: CASSIGVRRSGNTIYF
D gene: .; J gene: TRBJ2-2; clone size: few; V gene: TRBV6-6; CDR3 DNA: TGTGCCAGCAGTTTGGTTAGGAGGACCAACACCGGGGAGCTGTTTTTT; CDR3 protein: CASSLVRRTNTGELFF
D gene: TRBD1; J gene: TRBJ2-2; clone size: .; V gene: TRBV2; CDR3 DNA: TGTGCCAGCTCCAGACCCGGGACAGAGCTCACCGGGGAGCTGTTTTTT; CDR3 protein: CASSRPGTELTGELFF
D gene: TRBD2; J gene: TRBJ2-2; clone size: .; V gene: TRBV6-1; CDR3 DNA: TGTGCCAGCGTGGGACTAGCGGGTTCCACCGGGGAGCTGTTTTTT; CDR3 protein: CASVGLAGSTGELFF
D gene: .; J gene: TRBJ1-1; clone size: .; V gene: TRBV21-1; CDR3 DNA: TGTGCCCCTCAGCGGGGTAGATTTGGGGTGAAGAACACTGAAGCTTTCTTT; CDR3 protein: CAPQRGRFGVKNTEAFF
D gene: .; J gene: TRBJ2-3; clone size: once; V gene: TRBV14; CDR3 DNA: TGTGCCAGCAGCCAAGGGGCGCACCGCACAGATACGCAGTATTTT; CDR3 protein: CASSQGAHRTDTQYF
D gene: TRBD1; J gene: TRBJ2-7; clone size: few; V gene: TRBV4-1; CDR3 DNA: TGCGCCAGCAGCCAAGAGCAGGGGGCGCCTCAGTACGAGCAGTACTTC; CDR3 protein: CASSQEQGAPQYEQYF
D gene: TRBD2; J gene: TRBJ2-7; clone size: once; V gene: TRBV2; CDR3 DNA: TGTGCCACCAGCGGGAGGGACAACGAGCAGTACTTC; CDR3 protein: CATSGRDNEQYF
D gene: .; J gene: TRBJ1-2; clone size: .; V gene: TRBV6-5; CDR3 DNA: TGTGCCAGCAGTTACCCGGGTGTTGGCGGCTACACCTTC; CDR3 protein: CASSYPGVGGYTF
D gene: .; J gene: TRBJ2-7; clone size: .; V gene: TRBV15; CDR3 DNA: TGTGCCACCAGCACCCTAACAGGTTACTACGAGCAGTACTTC; CDR3 protein: CATSTLTGYYEQYF
D gene: TRBD2; J gene: TRBJ2-5; clone size: .; V gene: TRBV5-1; CDR3 DNA: TGCGCCAGCAGGGGGACTAGCGGACAAGAGACCCAGTACTTC; CDR3 protein: CASRGTSGQETQYF
D gene: TRBD2; J gene: TRBJ2-5; clone size: once; V gene: TRBV5-4; CDR3 DNA: TGTGCCAGCAGCCAAACTAGCGGGGGGATGGAGACCCAGTACTTC; CDR3 protein: CASSQTSGGMETQYF
D gene: .; J gene: TRBJ2-2; clone size: .; V gene: TRBV5-1; CDR3 DNA: TGCGCCAGCAGCCTTACAGGGAGAGCGAACACCGGGGAGCTGTTTTTT; CDR3 protein: CASSLTGRANTGELFF
D gene: .; J gene: TRBJ1-2; clone size: .; V gene: TRBV10-2; CDR3 DNA: TGCGCCAGCCGTCGGGGGGGAGACTATGGCTACACCTTC; CDR3 protein: CASRRGGDYGYTF
D gene: .; J gene: TRBJ2-2; clone size: .; V gene: TRBV19; CDR3 DNA: TGTGCCAGTAGTGCCCAGGGTCACACCGGGGAGCTGTTTTTT; CDR3 protein: CASSAQGHTGELFF